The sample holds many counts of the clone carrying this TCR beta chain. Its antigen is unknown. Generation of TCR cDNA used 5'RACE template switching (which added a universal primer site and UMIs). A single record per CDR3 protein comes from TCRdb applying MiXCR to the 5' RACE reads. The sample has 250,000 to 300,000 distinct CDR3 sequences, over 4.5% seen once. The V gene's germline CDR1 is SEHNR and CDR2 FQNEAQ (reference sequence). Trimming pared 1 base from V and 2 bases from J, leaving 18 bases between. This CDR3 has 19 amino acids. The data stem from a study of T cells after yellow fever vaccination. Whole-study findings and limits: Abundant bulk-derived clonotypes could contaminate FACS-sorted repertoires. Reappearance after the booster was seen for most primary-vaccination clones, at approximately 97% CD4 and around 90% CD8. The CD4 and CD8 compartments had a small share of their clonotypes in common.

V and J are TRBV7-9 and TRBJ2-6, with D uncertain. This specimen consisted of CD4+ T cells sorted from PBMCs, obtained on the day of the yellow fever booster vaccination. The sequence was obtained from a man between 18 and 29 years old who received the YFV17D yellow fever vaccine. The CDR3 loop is CASSLGSVTPRAGANVLTF. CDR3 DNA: TGTGCCAGCAGCTTAGGATCGGTGACTCCACGCGCTGGGGCCAACGTCCTGACTTTC.